One and the same sample provided the 18 T cell receptor beta chains below, sequenced in a study of beta chain features in type 1 diabetes. The whole isolated RNA underwent reverse transcription, so sequencing captured expressed TCRB transcripts. The assay was immunoSEQ multiplex PCR, and TCRdb's table has in-frame clones only and misses some. The sample includes about 160,000 clones, around 10% of them seen just once. The study, taken as a whole, reports: Type 1 diabetes patients had moderately but significantly shorter TCRB CDR3s in all four CD4+ subsets.

No cognate antigen is known for these TCRs. Specimen: central memory CD4+ T cells from blood. The source is a man aged 25-40 years with type 1 diabetes.

This clone was seen only once. The rearrangement uses TRBV7-8 and TRBJ1-1, with 7 bases matching TRBD1. With 4 bases clipped from V and 0 bases from J, the junction kept 8 bases outside the gene matches. The CDR3 length is 16 residues. Germline loops: CDR1 SGHVS, CDR2 FQNEAQ. Here the CDR3 reads CASSSTAGQVNTEAFF. CDR3 DNA sequence: TGTGCCAGCAGCTCCACAGCCGGACAGGTGAACACTGAAGCTTTCTTT.

There are a few counts of this clone. The chain combines TRBV6-5 with TRBJ1-1; D might be TRBD1 (6 bases). Germline V gives CDR1 MNHEY, CDR2 SVGAGI. V was trimmed by 5 bases and J by 8 bases, leaving 12 bases between them. The CDR3 spans 12 residues. CDR3 sequence (DNA): TGTGCCAGCAGTACCGGAGGACAGGAAGCTTTCTTT. Translating gives CASSTGGQEAFF.

This chain joins TRBV29-1 and TRBJ2-1; TRBD1 matches at 7 bases. Per the germline V gene, CDR1 is SQVTM and CDR2 is ANQGSEA. The CDR3 spans 14 residues. The V gene end was trimmed by 8 bases and the J gene end by 3 bases; junction bases not matched to a gene: 10. CDR3 sequence: CSFQWGTDYNEQFF. DNA of the CDR3: TGCAGCTTCCAATGGGGGACAGACTACAATGAGCAGTTCTTC.

This clone has only a few counts. An end of the junction differs from the germline gene, which may be a read error. The chain uses TRBV13 and TRBJ2-7, with TRBD1 identical over 9 bases. The CDR3 runs 15 residues. Germline CDR1 reads PRHDT; CDR2 reads FYEKMQ (reference sequence). The CDR3 DNA follows: TGTGCCAGCACCTTAGGGGACAGGGATGTCTACGAGCAGTACTTC. Residues: CASTLGDRDVYEQYF.

This clone showed up just a few times. This chain joins TRBV6-1 and TRBJ2-7, with D possibly TRBD2 on 5 matching bases. This CDR3 region has 12 residues. Germline V lookup: CDR1 MNHNS, CDR2 SASEGT. Trimming removed 7 bases from V and 6 bases from J, with 13 bases in between. DNA for the CDR3: TGTGCCAGCAACCGGGAAGGGCGCGAGCAGTACTTC. Encoded protein: CASNREGREQYF.

This sequence joins TRBV15 and TRBJ2-1, with 11 bases aligning to TRBD2. CDR1 LNHNV and CDR2 YYDKDF come from the germline V gene (reference sequence). Trimming cost V 5 bases and J 9 bases; bases outside gene matches: 6. The CDR3 is made up of 14 amino acids. The CDR3 loop is CATSATSGNGEQFF. The CDR3 DNA reads TGTGCCACCAGCGCGACTAGCGGGAACGGTGAGCAGTTCTTC. Filled out from reference TRBV15 and TRBJ2-1, the complete variable domain reads DAMVIQNPRYQVTQFGKPVTLSCSQTLNHNVMYWYQQKSSQAPKLLFHYYDKDFNNEADTPDNFQSRRPNTSFCFLDIRSPGLGDTAMYLCATSATSGNGEQFFGPGTRLTVL.

The chain has TRBV25-1 and TRBJ2-1; 14 positions agree with TRBD2. CDR1 and CDR2 (germline): MGHDK, SYGVNS. CDR3 length equals 15 residues. The J segment lost 7 bases and the V segment lost 4 bases, leaving 3 bases of the junction unmatched. The chain's CDR3 is CASSGTSGRHNEQFF. CDR3 DNA sequence: TGTGCCAGCAGTGGGACTAGCGGGAGGCATAATGAGCAGTTCTTC.

The CDR3 loop reads CASSQVGRTGELFF. CDR3 DNA sequence: TGTGCCAGCAGCCAAGTCGGGAGAACCGGGGAGCTGTTTTTT. The chain has TRBV14 and TRBJ2-2, with a possible D match to TRBD2 (6 bases). Trimming cost V 1 base and J 5 bases, with 8 bases left between them. Germline V gives CDR1 SGHDN, CDR2 FVKESK. This CDR3 has 14 residues.

This clone showed up just once. The V call is TRBV30, the J call TRBJ2-7, with a weak D call TRBD2 (5 bases). Between the trimmed V and J ends, which lost 1 base and 0 bases, there was a span of 13 bases. The CDR3 contains 15 residues. Germline loops: CDR1 GTSNPN, CDR2 SVGIG (reference sequence). The CDR3: CAWSDPGLGSYEQYF. The CDR3 DNA reads TGTGCCTGGAGTGACCCAGGACTGGGCTCCTACGAGCAGTACTTC.

This clone was picked up a small number of times. Other DNA sequences in this specimen translate into the identical CDR3. This sequence joins TRBV4-3 and TRBJ2-5; 7 nucleotides line up with TRBD1. CDR1 LGHNA and CDR2 YSLEER come from the germline V gene. V lost 3 bases, J lost 1 base, and 5 bases stayed unmatched. The CDR3 is made up of 15 amino acids. CDR3 coding DNA: TGCGCCAGCAGCCAGCACCGGGACAGCCAAGAGACCCAGTACTTC. This sequence encodes CASSQHRDSQETQYF.

Only a few counts were recorded for this clone. This chain joins TRBV9 and TRBJ2-4; D gene unclear. CDR3 length equals 12 residues. Germline loops: CDR1 SGDLS, CDR2 YYNGEE. Trimming shortened V by 0 bases and J by 8 bases, and 6 bases separated the two germline ends. CDR3 DNA: TGTGCCAGCAGCGTAGTTCGGGACATTCAGTACTTC. Encoded protein: CASSVVRDIQYF. The entire variable domain, with the rest obtained from reference TRBV9 and TRBJ2-4, is as follows: DSGVTQTPKHLITATGQRVTLRCSPRSGDLSVYWYQQSLDQGLQFLIQYYNGEERAKGNILERFSAQQFPDLHSELNLSSLELGDSALYFCASSVVRDIQYFGAGTRLSVL.

The chain has TRBV9 and TRBJ2-1, with TRBD2 matching 7 bases. The ends lost 0 bases at V and 4 bases at J; junction bases unmatched: 1. The CDR3 runs to 14 residues. CDR1 is SGDLS, CDR2 YYNGEE, per germline. The CDR3 protein is CASSVVREYNEQFF. The CDR3 nucleotides read TGTGCCAGCAGCGTAGTGCGGGAGTACAATGAGCAGTTCTTC.

This clone was seen more than once but under ten times. The J gene is TRBJ2-3, the V gene TRBV2; 11 bases are shared with TRBD1. The germline V gene encodes CDR1 SNHLY and CDR2 FYNNEI. Losses at the gene ends were 9 bases for V and 5 bases for J; bases not matched to a gene: 4. The CDR3 is made up of 13 amino acids. The CDR3 sequence is CASRDRGKDTQYF. The DNA of the CDR3 is TGTGCCAGTAGGGACAGGGGGAAAGATACGCAGTATTTT. The complete variable domain, with remaining parts taken from reference TRBV2 and TRBJ2-3, reads EPEVTQTPSHQVTQMGQEVILRCVPISNHLYFYWYRQILGQKVEFLVSFYNNEISEKSEIFDDQFSVERPDGSNFTLKIRSTKLEDSAMYFCASRDRGKDTQYFGPGTRLTVL.

The V gene is TRBV2, the J gene TRBJ1-5; D is unclear. V lost 7 bases and J 6 bases, leaving 13 bases between the germline ends. Germline loops: CDR1 SNHLY, CDR2 FYNNEI. The CDR3 totals 13 residues. This chain's CDR3 is CASTPGGGQPQHF. In nucleotides, the CDR3 is TGTGCCAGCACCCCGGGAGGAGGTCAGCCCCAGCATTTT.

The chain carries TRBV19 and TRBJ2-2; D gene uncertain. CDR1 and CDR2 from the germline V gene are LNHDA and SQIVND (reference sequence). V was clipped by 4 bases and J by 3 bases, with 6 bases between them. The CDR3 covers 13 residues. This chain's CDR3 is CASSTTYTGELFF. The CDR3 nucleotides read TGTGCCAGTAGTACTACCTACACCGGGGAGCTGTTTTTT.

The chain uses TRBV25-1 and TRBJ1-3; D perhaps matches TRBD1 (6 bases). This CDR3 has 16 residues. Deletions cut 2 bases from V and 0 bases from J, with 11 bases between. Per the germline V gene, CDR1 is MGHDK and CDR2 is SYGVNS. The CDR3 DNA is TGTGCCAGCAGTGAAATGGGGGGGCCCTCTGGAAACACCATATATTTT. Residues: CASSEMGGPSGNTIYF.

This clone came up a few times. The chain links TRBV14 to TRBJ1-1, with 10 positions matching TRBD1. From germline, CDR1 is SGHDN and CDR2 FVKESK. The CDR3 runs 16 residues. Germline trimming cut 4 bases from V and 5 bases from J; bases unmatched to any gene: 10. The CDR3 bases are TGTGCCAGCAGCCTGAGACAGGGGGCGTCGGATACTGAAGCTTTCTTT. This translates into CASSLRQGASDTEAFF.

V and J are TRBV14 and TRBJ2-7, with 7 bases matching TRBD1. V was clipped by 6 bases and J by 5 bases; unmatched bases: 13. Germline CDR1 and CDR2: SGHDN and FVKESK. CDR3 length equals 15 residues. The CDR3 DNA sequence: TGTGCCAGCAGTTTCAGAGGGGGCAGAAGGGACGAGCAGTACTTC. Protein: CASSFRGGRRDEQYF.